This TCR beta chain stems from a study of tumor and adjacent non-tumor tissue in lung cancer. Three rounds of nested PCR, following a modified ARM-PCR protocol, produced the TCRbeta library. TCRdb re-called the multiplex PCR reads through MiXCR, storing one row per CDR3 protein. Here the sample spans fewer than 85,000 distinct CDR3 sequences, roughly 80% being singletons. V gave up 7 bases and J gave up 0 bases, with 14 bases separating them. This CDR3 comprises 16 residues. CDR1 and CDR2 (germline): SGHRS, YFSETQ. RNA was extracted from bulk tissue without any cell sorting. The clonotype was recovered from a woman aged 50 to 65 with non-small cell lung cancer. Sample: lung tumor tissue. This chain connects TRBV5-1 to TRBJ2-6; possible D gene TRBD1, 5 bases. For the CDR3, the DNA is TGCGCCAGCGGTACAGGCGACATCTCTGGGGCCAACGTCCTGACTTTC. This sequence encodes CASGTGDISGANVLTF. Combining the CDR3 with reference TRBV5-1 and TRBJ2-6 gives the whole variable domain KAGVTQTPRYLIKTRGQQVTLSCSPISGHRSVSWYQQTPGQGLQFLFEYFSETQRNKGNFPGRFSGRQFSNSRSEMNVSTLELGDSALYLCASGTGDISGANVLTFGAGSRLTVL.